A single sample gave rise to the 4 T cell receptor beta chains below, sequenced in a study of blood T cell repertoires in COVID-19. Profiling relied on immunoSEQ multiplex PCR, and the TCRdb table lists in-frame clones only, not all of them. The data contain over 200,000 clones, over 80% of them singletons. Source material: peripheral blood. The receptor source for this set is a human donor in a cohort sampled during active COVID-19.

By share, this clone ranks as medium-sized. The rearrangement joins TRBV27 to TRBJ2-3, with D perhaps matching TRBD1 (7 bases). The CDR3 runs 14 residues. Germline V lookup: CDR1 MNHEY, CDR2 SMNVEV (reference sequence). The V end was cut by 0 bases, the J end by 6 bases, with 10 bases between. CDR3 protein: CASSLSSGGDTQYF. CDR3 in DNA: TGTGCCAGCAGTTTATCGTCAGGGGGGGATACGCAGTATTTT.

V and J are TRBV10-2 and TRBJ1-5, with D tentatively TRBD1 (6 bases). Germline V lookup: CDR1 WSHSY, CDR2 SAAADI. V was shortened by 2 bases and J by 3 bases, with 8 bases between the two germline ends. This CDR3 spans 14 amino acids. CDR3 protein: CASSEGQLNQPQHF. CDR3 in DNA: TGCGCCAGCAGTGAGGGACAGCTCAATCAGCCCCAGCATTTT.

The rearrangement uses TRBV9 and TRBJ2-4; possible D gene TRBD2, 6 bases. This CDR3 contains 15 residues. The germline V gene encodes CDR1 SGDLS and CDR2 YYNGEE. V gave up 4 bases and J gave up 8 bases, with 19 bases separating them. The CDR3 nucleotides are TGTGCCAGCAGCCCTAGGGACTTCAGCGTGGACATTCAGTACTTC. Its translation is CASSPRDFSVDIQYF.

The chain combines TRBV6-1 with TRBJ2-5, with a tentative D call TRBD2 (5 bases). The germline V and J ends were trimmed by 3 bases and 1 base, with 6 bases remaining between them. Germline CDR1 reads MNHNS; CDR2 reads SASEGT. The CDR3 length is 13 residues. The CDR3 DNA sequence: TGTGCCAGCAGTGAGGGAGTCCAAGAGACCCAGTACTTC. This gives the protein CASSEGVQETQYF.